This entry is about one T cell receptor beta chain. This clone's antigen is unknown. No qualities accompany the bases; no much larger clone lies one base away. The record originates from a study of blood T cell repertoires in COVID-19 (dated by TCRdb to 2018 to 2021). For the study in its entirety: The collaborator samples originated in the United States, Italy and Spain and spanned the acute and convalescent phases of COVID-19. Subjects who had been exposed to COVID-19, were actively infected with it, or had recovered from it provided the deeply sampled blood TCRbeta repertoires that made up the dataset. The prospective study material was composed of cDNA or gDNA derived from T cells, B-cell-depleted T cells, or PBMCs. The sample metadata nearly always contained a de-identified subject ID, COVID-19 status, age in years and sex. Samples came from the ongoing ImmuneRACE study (first 160 participants) plus 1,254 subjects from 6 global collaborators. Where available, HLA class I and class II types were obtained from metadata supplied by the sample provider rather than from assay-based typing. The repertoires were released in a freely available public database intended as a resource for research on the immune response to SARS-CoV-2.

TCRbeta CDR3 regions were amplified from genomic DNA by means of the immunoSEQ Assay, a bias-controlled multiplex PCR. As for the authors' bioinformatics: Nucleated cell counts per sample were estimated from amplification of reference gene primers within the assay. To quantify the absolute abundance of each unique TCRbeta CDR3 rearrangement, sequence reads were collapsed and filtered. For each sample, productive Simpson clonality was calculated as the square root of Simpson's diversity index across productive rearrangements. The source is immuneACCESS, and TCRdb retained only in-frame sequences with V and J called. Part of the clones is not carried over; for the studies checked, unresolved V genes explain less than half of this, and the remainder is unexplained. From that table come the V and J calls and clone size; the DNA was used to work out D and trimming. This sample lists about 140,000 clones; 82% were detected once. Less than 5% of the sample belongs to the ten largest clones.

The junction shows trimming of 3 bases on V and 4 bases on J, plus 14 bases between the germline ends. The CDR3 runs 14 amino acids, cysteine and phenylalanine included. Here the CDR3 DNA is all that survives: 42 bases in frame from base 1. CDR1 and CDR2 are drawn from the germline V gene (reference sequence): SGHNT, YYREEE. Collaborating institutions collected whole blood in K2EDTA tubes following their own protocols. For TCRbeta analysis, collaborator samples were shipped as frozen whole blood, as isolated PBMCs, or as DNA extracted from either sample type. The paper's findings and limits, for the study overall: The quantity of clinical and demographic metadata differed by source and by participant and was supplied without curation.

What was sequenced was peripheral blood. The TCR originated in an elderly woman with acute or convalescent COVID-19. The rearranged chain carries TRBV5-4 and TRBJ2-7; the best D guess is TRBD2, with 6 bases matching. The CDR3 loop reads CASSSGEFGYEQYF. The DNA is TGTGCCAGCAGCTCGGGGGAGTTTGGGTACGAGCAGTACTTC.